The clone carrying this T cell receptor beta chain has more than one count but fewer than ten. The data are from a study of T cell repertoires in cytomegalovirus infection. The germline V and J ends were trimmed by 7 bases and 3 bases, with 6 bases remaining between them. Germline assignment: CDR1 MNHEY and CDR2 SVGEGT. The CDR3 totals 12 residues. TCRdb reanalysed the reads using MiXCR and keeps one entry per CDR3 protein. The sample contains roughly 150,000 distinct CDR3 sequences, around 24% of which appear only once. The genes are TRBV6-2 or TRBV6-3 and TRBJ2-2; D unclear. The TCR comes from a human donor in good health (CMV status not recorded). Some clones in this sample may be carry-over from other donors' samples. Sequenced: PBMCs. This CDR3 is CASNDHTGELFF. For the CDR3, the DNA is TGTGCCAGCAATGACCACACCGGGGAGCTGTTTTTT.